What follows are 28 T cell receptor beta chains derived from one specimen sequenced in a study of regulatory T cells in long-lasting Graves disease. The TCR beta library used iRepertoire HTBI primers with Arm-PCR amplification of CDR3. TCRdb processed the multiplex PCR reads anew with MiXCR; each CDR3 protein has one entry. The sample has around 450,000 distinct CDR3 sequences; roughly a fifth are singletons. As for time point: persistent/refractory GD, antithyroid drugs over 5 years with positive TRAb. PBMCs provided the RNA from which the TCR library was made. The source material was peripheral blood mononuclear cells (PBMCs), sampled when the disease was refractory, from a patient treated with antithyroid drugs. The origin of the receptors is a female donor with Graves disease.

Points on this clonotype: A read error may be the cause here, since a much bigger clone is one base away. Since the CDR3 does not end with the conserved phenylalanine or tryptophan, this likely comes from a read error. V is TRBV28 and J is TRBJ1-2, with a possible D match to TRBD1 (6 bases). This CDR3 region has 14 residues. V shed 3 bases and J shed 4 bases, with 12 bases lying between them. Germline V gene sequence: CDR1 MDHEN, CDR2 SYDVKM. The CDR3 nucleotides are TGTGCCAGCAGTTTGGGACATCTAACCTATGGCTACACCTTG. It is translated as CASSLGHLTYGYTL.

This clonotype was observed a handful of times. This chain's CDR3 is CASEDSVHEQYF. CDR3 coding DNA: TGTGCCAGTGAGGACAGCGTCCACGAGCAGTACTTC. The rearrangement joins TRBV19 to TRBJ2-7, with a tentative D call TRBD1 (6 bases). The CDR3 has 12 amino acids. Trimming pared 8 bases from V and 5 bases from J, leaving 13 bases between. Germline CDR1 and CDR2: LNHDA and SQIVND (reference sequence).

This clonotype was counted ten times or more. The V gene is TRBV12-3 or TRBV12-4, the J gene TRBJ1-6; D not resolved. The length of the CDR3 is 13 residues. The V end lost 3 bases, the J end lost 10 bases, and 10 bases lay between the germline ends. Here the CDR3 DNA reads TGTGCCAGCAGTTTGGGCGAGGGCTCACCCCTCCACTTT. It encodes CASSLGEGSPLHF.

This clonotype was seen many times. The rearrangement links TRBV12-5 to TRBJ2-7; TRBD1 matches 10 bases. The germline gives CDR1 LGHNT, CDR2 FRNRAP. Losses at the gene ends were 0 bases for V and 7 bases for J; bases not matched to a gene: 6. The CDR3 sequence is 15 residues long. CDR3 nucleotide sequence: TGTGCTAGTGGTTTGGTCGACAGGGGGCTAGGAGAGCAGTACTTC. Translated, it gives CASGLVDRGLGEQYF.

This clonotype was detected many times. The V call is TRBV11-1, the J call TRBJ2-7, with D possibly matching TRBD1 (6 bases). The CDR3 extends over 13 amino acids. CDR1 and CDR2 from the germline V gene are SGHAT and FQDESV (reference sequence). The germline V and J ends were trimmed by 5 bases and 3 bases, with 11 bases remaining between them. CDR3 coding DNA: TGTGCCAGCAGCAAGGACAGCGTCTACGAGCAGTACTTC. Its protein is CASSKDSVYEQYF. Variable domain in full (rest from reference TRBV11-1 and TRBJ2-7): EAEVAQSPRYKITEKSQAVAFWCDPISGHATLYWYRQILGQGPELLVQFQDESVVDDSQLPKDRFSAERLKGVDSTLKIQPAELGDSAMYLCASSKDSVYEQYFGPGTRLTVT.

The CDR3: CASSSNRDRGRWEQFF. The CDR3 DNA is TGTGCCAGCAGTTCCAACCGGGACAGGGGGCGTTGGGAGCAGTTCTTC. This rearrangement joins TRBV28 to TRBJ2-1, with 12 bases that match TRBD1. The CDR3 runs 16 residues. The V gene end was trimmed by 4 bases and the J gene end by 10 bases; junction bases not matched to a gene: 11. Germline V gene sequence: CDR1 MDHEN, CDR2 SYDVKM.

The table lists this clonotype with many counts. The CDR3: CASSRNHVGQGSGELFF. DNA of the CDR3: TGTGCCAGCAGCCGGAATCACGTAGGACAGGGATCCGGGGAGCTGTTTTTT. This chain links TRBV11-1 with TRBJ2-2; 8 nucleotides match TRBD1. V trimming: 5 bases; J trimming: 6 bases; junction bases outside the gene matches: 14. Germline V CDR1 and CDR2: SGHAT, FQDESV (reference sequence). The CDR3 length is 17 residues.

This clonotype was counted at least ten times. The chain is built from TRBV5-1 and TRBJ2-7, with 9 bases aligning to TRBD1. This CDR3 comprises 15 residues. Germline V gene sequence: CDR1 SGHRS, CDR2 YFSETQ. With 1 base clipped from V and 5 bases from J, the junction kept 7 bases outside the gene matches. The CDR3 region is CASSLRDRDYHEQYF. CDR3 in DNA: TGCGCCAGCAGCTTGCGGGACAGGGATTACCACGAGCAGTACTTC.

This clonotype occurred a few times. The chain employs TRBV6-2 or TRBV6-3 and TRBJ1-4, with TRBD1 identical over 7 bases. V trimming: 2 bases; J trimming: 7 bases; junction bases outside the gene matches: 4. This CDR3 spans 14 amino acids. CDR1 is MNHEY, CDR2 SVGEGT, per germline. The CDR3 region has the DNA TGTGCCAGCAGTTACAGGGGGCGTAGTGAAAAACTGTTTTTT. Encoded protein: CASSYRGRSEKLFF.

This clonotype came up many times. The gene calls are TRBV12-3 or TRBV12-4 and TRBJ2-5, with TRBD1 matching 9 bases. V dropped 7 bases and J dropped 3; count of bases not matched to a gene: 3. The CDR3 covers 13 residues. CDR3 bases: TGTGCCAGCACCGGACAGGGGAAAGAGACCCAGTACTTC. It codes for CASTGQGKETQYF.

This clonotype was seen ten or more times. The rearrangement uses TRBV19 and TRBJ1-1; D is unclear. Germline CDR1 is LNHDA and CDR2 is SQIVND (reference sequence). This CDR3 comprises 15 residues. V was pared by 5 bases and J by 1 base, with 14 bases between. The CDR3 region is CASSLDGDANTEAFF. DNA for the CDR3: TGTGCCAGTAGTTTGGACGGCGACGCGAACACTGAAGCTTTCTTT.

This clonotype was found many times. The rearrangement uses TRBV7-8 and TRBJ2-7; 9 nucleotides align to TRBD1. Germline V lookup: CDR1 SGHVS, CDR2 FQNEAQ. The J segment lost 2 bases and the V segment lost 2 bases, leaving 7 bases of the junction unmatched. The CDR3 extends over 16 amino acids. DNA for the CDR3: TGTGCCAGCAGCTTAACCGGGACAGGGACTACCTACGAGCAGTACTTC. Translating it yields CASSLTGTGTTYEQYF.

The rearrangement joins TRBV18 to TRBJ2-7; 7 bases agree with TRBD1. The ends lost 2 bases at V and 2 bases at J; junction bases unmatched: 3. This CDR3 spans 14 amino acids. Germline V gene lookup returns CDR1 KGHSH and CDR2 LQKENI. The CDR3 reads CASSPDRATYEQYF. The CDR3 bases are TGTGCCAGCTCACCAGACAGGGCCACCTACGAGCAGTACTTC.

This clonotype was recorded at least ten times. This chain uses TRBV6-1 with TRBJ1-6, with D possibly being TRBD1 (5 bases). The CDR3 sequence is 15 residues long. Germline CDR1 and CDR2: MNHNS and SASEGT. Trimming removed 7 bases from V and 8 bases from J, with 18 bases in between. Here the CDR3 DNA reads TGTGCCAGCACCACCCAACCCAGGGCGGATTCACCCCTCCACTTT. This translates into CASTTQPRADSPLHF.

With respect to this clonotype: Being one base from a much bigger clone, this may be a read error. The CDR3 bases are TGTGCCAGCAGTTACGGACAGGGCCAAAACATTCGGTACTTC. Translation gives CASSYGQGQNIRYF. The chain joins TRBV6-6 to TRBJ2-4; 8 positions match TRBD1. The CDR3 has 14 residues. Germline lookup yields CDR1 MNHNY and CDR2 SVGAGI (reference sequence).

The V call is TRBV20-1, the J call TRBJ1-2; D is possibly TRBD1 (5 bases). Germline-derived CDR1 and CDR2 are DFQATT and SNEGSKA (reference sequence). The CDR3 has 13 amino acids. Trimming left V 3 bases short and J 4 bases short, with 12 bases between. Here the CDR3 DNA reads TGCAGTGCTAGGGGACGGGGGGTCTATGGCTACACCTTC. This gives the protein CSARGRGVYGYTF.

The chain uses TRBV4-1 and TRBJ1-6, with a possible D match to TRBD1 (6 bases). This CDR3 comprises 16 residues. Germline CDR1 MGHRA, CDR2 YSYEKL. V dropped 3 bases and J dropped 6 bases, with 15 bases sitting between them. The CDR3 sequence: CASSHGDIQGNSPLHF. As DNA, the CDR3 is TGCGCCAGCAGCCATGGGGACATCCAGGGTAATTCACCCCTCCACTTT.

V gene TRBV6-5 combines with J gene TRBJ1-6; 7 bases are shared with TRBD1. The V and J ends lost 4 bases and 10 bases, in that order; junction bases with no gene match: 7. The CDR3 sequence is 14 residues long. Germline V CDR1 and CDR2: MNHEY, SVGAGI. CDR3 sequence: CASSWDRTRSPLHF. The CDR3 bases are TGTGCCAGCAGTTGGGACAGAACCAGGTCACCCCTCCACTTT.

Only a few counts were recorded for this clonotype. The rearrangement uses TRBV7-9 and TRBJ2-5; D uncertain. CDR3 length equals 13 residues. Trimming pared 2 bases from V and 5 bases from J, leaving 9 bases between. Per the germline V gene, CDR1 is SEHNR and CDR2 is FQNEAQ (reference sequence). The CDR3 here is CASSLNYMETQYF. The DNA for the CDR3 is TGTGCCAGCAGCTTAAATTATATGGAGACCCAGTACTTC.

This clonotype showed up many times. The chain links TRBV7-3 to TRBJ2-2; 8 bases are a match to TRBD1. The V and J ends lost 3 bases and 1 base, in that order; junction bases with no gene match: 10. The CDR3 has 18 amino acids. The germline V gene has CDR1 SGHTA and CDR2 FQGTGA. DNA of the CDR3: TGTGCCAGCAGCTTGAATATGATGGGGACAGGGAACACCGGGGAGCTGTTTTTT. It specifies CASSLNMMGTGNTGELFF.

This clonotype was seen many times. This chain uses TRBV9 with TRBJ1-1; tentatively, D is TRBD1 (6 bases). Germline loops: CDR1 SGDLS, CDR2 YYNGEE. The CDR3 contains 20 residues. V was trimmed by 0 bases and J by 5 bases, leaving 29 bases between them. The CDR3 region has the DNA TGTGCCAGCAGCGTAGTGCGTCCGGGTTACTCTACAGGGCCGGGGACTGAAGCTTTCTTT. It codes for CASSVVRPGYSTGPGTEAFF. The full variable domain, completed using reference TRBV9 and TRBJ1-1, is DSGVTQTPKHLITATGQRVTLRCSPRSGDLSVYWYQQSLDQGLQFLIQYYNGEERAKGNILERFSAQQFPDLHSELNLSSLELGDSALYFCASSVVRPGYSTGPGTEAFFGQGTRLTVV.

This clonotype has a handful of counts. V gene TRBV13 combines with J gene TRBJ2-5; perhaps D is TRBD1 or TRBD2 (5 bases each). Trimming took off 1 base at V and 2 bases at J, with 23 bases between the two ends. The CDR3 covers 19 residues. Germline values: CDR1 PRHDT, CDR2 FYEKMQ (reference sequence). For the CDR3, the DNA is TGTGCCAGCAGCTTAGCCGGGATCAGAGGGGTCCCCTCGCAAGAGACCCAGTACTTC. It is translated as CASSLAGIRGVPSQETQYF.

This clonotype was seen more than once but under ten times. This rearrangement joins TRBV7-9 to TRBJ2-7; D ambiguous. The CDR3 runs 14 residues. V gave up 0 bases and J gave up 6 bases, with 12 bases separating them. Germline V gene sequence: CDR1 SEHNR, CDR2 FQNEAQ (reference sequence). Here the CDR3 DNA reads TGTGCCAGCAGCTTAGCGCAGGCAACGAGCGAGCAGTACTTC. This sequence encodes CASSLAQATSEQYF.

This clonotype was recorded a few times. V usage is TRBV11-2 and J usage is TRBJ2-5; D call uncertain. This CDR3 region has 14 residues. Trimming removed 5 bases at V and 1 base at J, with 11 bases between. Germline values: CDR1 SGHAT, CDR2 FQNNGV. The CDR3 is CASSDVYSQETQYF. For the CDR3, the DNA is TGTGCCAGCAGCGACGTATACAGCCAAGAGACCCAGTACTTC.

Only a few counts were recorded for this clonotype. The chain carries TRBV12-3 or TRBV12-4 and TRBJ2-1; D gene unclear. The CDR3 extends over 15 amino acids. Deletions cut 6 bases from V and 0 bases from J, with 12 bases between. The CDR3 spells CASSLRPSSYNEQFF. CDR3 DNA: TGTGCCAGCAGCCTCCGGCCTAGCTCCTACAATGAGCAGTTCTTC.

This clonotype was found many times. CDR3 sequence: CASSSRAGELFF. The DNA for the CDR3 is TGTGCCAGCAGTTCCAGGGCTGGGGAGCTGTTTTTT. The chain is built from TRBV28 and TRBJ2-2; D may be TRBD1 (5 bases). The CDR3 covers 12 residues. The germline V gene encodes CDR1 MDHEN and CDR2 SYDVKM. Trimming took 4 bases from V and 8 from J, leaving 8 bases between them.

This chain joins TRBV28 and TRBJ1-2, with D perhaps TRBD1 (5 bases). The CDR3 is 15 residues long. Between the trimmed V and J ends, which lost 5 bases and 3 bases, there was a span of 16 bases. Per the germline V gene, CDR1 is MDHEN and CDR2 is SYDVKM. The CDR3 DNA follows: TGTGCCAGCAGTGTCATCAAGGGACCTTACTATGGCTACACCTTC. Residues: CASSVIKGPYYGYTF.

The V gene is TRBV30, the J gene TRBJ1-2; D gene ambiguous. Germline loops: CDR1 GTSNPN, CDR2 SVGIG (reference sequence). This CDR3 contains 13 residues. Trimming cost V 1 base and J 3 bases, with 9 bases left between them. CDR3 in amino acids: CAWSEQEDYGYTF. DNA for the CDR3: TGTGCCTGGAGTGAGCAAGAAGACTATGGCTACACCTTC.